This T cell receptor (beta chain) was recorded in a study of blood T cell repertoires in COVID-19. Study-wide context: The United States, Italy and Spain provided the acute and convalescent COVID-19 samples. The analysed material was cDNA or gDNA that came from T cells, B-cell-depleted T cells, or PBMCs.

In the authors' workflow: Reference gene primer amplification yielded estimated nucleated cell counts. Profiled with immunoSEQ multiplex PCR; TCRdb holds only in-frame clones, not every one. Clone size and V and J calls were adopted from that table, with D and trimming inferred from the DNA. The profile covers about 130,000 clones, with approximately 81% appearing a single time and around 6% taken by the ten largest. The CDR3 extends over 12 amino acids. Germline assignment: CDR1 SGHNT and CDR2 YYREEE (reference sequence). V dropped 3 bases and J dropped 5 bases, with 8 bases sitting between them. In its sample, this clone was seen a few times.

The specimen was peripheral blood. This chain joins TRBV5-4 and TRBJ1-2; D is perhaps TRBD1 (5 bases). The source is a man aged 55 to 69 with acute or convalescent COVID-19. The CDR3 bases are TGTGCCAGCAGCTCAGACAGATATGGCTACACCTTC. This translates into CASSSDRYGYTF.